Listed below are T cell receptor beta chains from one sample, sequenced in a study of siplizumab effects on memory and regulatory T cells. The repertoire was sequenced with immunoSEQ multiplex PCR; TCRdb's copy has only in-frame clones and lacks some. Found here are about 50,000 clones, about 97% of them singletons; the top ten hold 0.64%. The specimen sequenced was naive CD4+ T cells sorted from blood. The origin of the receptors is a human donor in good health. Both conserved end residues are part of each CDR3. Fields, in order: J gene, V gene, CDR3 protein.

>TRBJ1-5|TRBV28
CASSLEGARSNQPQHF
>TRBJ2-5|TRBV5-4
CASSLSRAQETQYF
>TRBJ2-7|TRBV29-1
CSVLKFGAFGEQYF
>TRBJ2-4|TRBV5-1
CASSLDGGPLIIQYF
>TRBJ2-2|TRBV21-1
CASSPLAGEGPGELFF
>TRBJ2-7|TRBV10-3
CAISKTGDGEQYF
>TRBJ2-7|TRBV6-5
CASSEIRDRGWYF
>TRBJ2-3|TRBV5-1
CASSLGGGGGDTQYF
>TRBJ2-1|TRBV4-2
CASSPLAGGDEQFF
>TRBJ2-7|TRBV5-1
CASSPNLAGGDYEQYF
>TRBJ1-2|TRBV30
CAYQANYGYTF
>TRBJ2-3|TRBV28
CASSLTSSTDTQYF
>TRBJ2-1|TRBV9
CASSVVSGSSEQFF
>TRBJ1-2|TRBV7-9
CASSVGSGGRRDGYTF
>TRBJ1-2|TRBV30
CAWNRQRLYGYTF
>TRBJ1-5|TRBV6-6
CASSQGGTVSNQPQHF
>TRBJ2-5|TRBV13
CASSLGPPPGGGTQYF
>TRBJ2-2|TRBV27
CASSFSKVPPGELFF
>TRBJ1-6|TRBV5-1
CASSSDTGYNSPLHF
>TRBJ2-5|TRBV6-1
CASSDLVRTQETQYF
>TRBJ1-2|TRBV25-1
CASSDPNGYTF
>TRBJ2-7|TRBV14
CASRAGGRPEQYF
>TRBJ1-2|TRBV7-2
CASSLVLRQGAYGYTF
>TRBJ1-1|TRBV18
CASSPRTGTNTEAFF
>TRBJ2-7|TRBV5-6
CASSLARSSYEQYF
>TRBJ2-5|TRBV9
CASSVEGQSETQYF
>TRBJ2-5|TRBV28
CASRPRTGGHQETQYF
>TRBJ1-1|TRBV27
CASRGVPNTEAFF
>TRBJ2-7|TRBV5-1
CASSLVAGVSYEQYF
>TRBJ2-1|TRBV15
CATLKPGVYNEQFF
>TRBJ2-7|TRBV7-2
CASSELVTYEQYF
>TRBJ2-7|TRBV5-5
CASSLDGTGTYEQYF
>TRBJ1-6|TRBV30
CAWHRGPSISPLHF
>TRBJ1-1|TRBV20-1
CSAAAGLEAFF
>TRBJ2-5|TRBV11-3
CASSLVGAETQYF
>TRBJ2-3|TRBV27
CASSLSRSTDTQYF
>TRBJ2-7|TRBV6-5
CASSRAAGGEQYF
>TRBJ1-2|TRBV19
CASSIARGPPGYTF